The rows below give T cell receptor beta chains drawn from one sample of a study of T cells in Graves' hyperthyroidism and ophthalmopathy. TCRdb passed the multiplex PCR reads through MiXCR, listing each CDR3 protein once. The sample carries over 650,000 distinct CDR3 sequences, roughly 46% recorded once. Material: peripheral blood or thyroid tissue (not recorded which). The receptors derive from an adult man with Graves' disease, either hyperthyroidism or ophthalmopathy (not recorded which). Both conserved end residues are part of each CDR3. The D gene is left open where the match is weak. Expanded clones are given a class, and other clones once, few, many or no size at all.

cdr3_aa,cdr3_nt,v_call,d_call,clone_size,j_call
CASSPGGYGETQYF,TGTGCCAGCAGCCCGGGTGGGTATGGAGAGACCCAGTACTTC,TRBV14,NA,NA,TRBJ2-5
CASSLAGSGNQPQHF,TGTGCCAGCAGCTTAGCAGGGTCCGGCAATCAGCCCCAGCATTTT,TRBV7-8,NA,many,TRBJ1-5
CSAIVAGGDTEAFF,TGCAGTGCTATAGTCGCAGGGGGAGACACTGAAGCTTTCTTT,TRBV20-1,TRBD1,few,TRBJ1-1
CASSSPLTGNTGELFF,TGCGCCAGCAGCTCACCACTAACGGGGAACACCGGGGAGCTGTTTTTT,TRBV5-1,NA,NA,TRBJ2-2
CASSYEGASGNTIYF,TGTGCCAGCAGTTACGAGGGGGCGTCTGGAAACACCATATATTTT,TRBV6-5,TRBD1,few,TRBJ1-3
CASSVPTGMVEKLFF,TGTGCCAGCAGTGTCCCGACAGGGATGGTTGAAAAACTGTTTTTT,TRBV6-6,TRBD1,few,TRBJ1-4
CASSLATQVTEAFF,TGTGCCAGCAGCTTAGCCACTCAGGTTACTGAAGCTTTCTTT,TRBV7-2,NA,many,TRBJ1-1
CASSLAGTGTREQYF,TGTGCCAGCAGCTTAGCCGGGACAGGGACTCGCGAGCAGTACTTC,TRBV7-2,TRBD1,NA,TRBJ2-7
CASSPSTEGTEAFF,TGTGCCAGCTCACCATCGACGGAGGGCACTGAAGCTTTCTTT,TRBV2,NA,once,TRBJ1-1
CASSDGQNEKLFF,TGCGCCAGCTCGGACGGGCAGAATGAAAAACTGTTTTTT,TRBV5-1,NA,few,TRBJ1-4
CATSDSETGLGHTQYF,TGTGCCACCAGTGATTCCGAGACAGGGCTTGGTCATACGCAGTACTTC,TRBV24-1,TRBD1,NA,TRBJ2-5
CAGSPEVNTEAFF,TGTGCCGGCAGCCCTGAGGTGAACACTGAAGCTTTCTTT,TRBV7-9,NA,NA,TRBJ1-1
CSASRGEANYGYTF,TGCAGTGCTAGTCGAGGGGAGGCTAACTATGGCTACACCTTC,TRBV20-1,NA,NA,TRBJ1-2
CSERTGGRTTEASF,TGCAGCGAGCGGACAGGGGGACGAACAACTGAAGCTTCCTTT,TRBV29-1,TRBD1,NA,TRBJ1-1
CASSGYWDPSRSYTF,TGTGCCAGCAGTGGGTATTGGGACCCCTCTCGGAGCTACACCTTC,TRBV2,NA,few,TRBJ1-2
CASSIAGDSETQYF,TGTGCCAGCTCAATAGCGGGAGATTCGGAGACCCAGTACTTC,TRBV25-1,TRBD2,once,TRBJ2-5
CASSAQGDEAFF,TGTGCCAGCAGCGCTCAGGGAGACGAAGCTTTCTTT,TRBV11-2,NA,many,TRBJ1-1
CASRVGTSGTYEQYF,TGCGCCAGCAGGGTCGGGACTAGCGGAACCTACGAGCAGTACTTC,TRBV5-1,TRBD2,few,TRBJ2-7
CASTPTGQGDGYTF,TGCGCCAGCACCCCTACCGGACAGGGTGATGGCTACACCTTC,TRBV10-2,TRBD1,NA,TRBJ1-2
CSASVQGREKLFF,TGCAGTGCTAGTGTGCAGGGGCGTGAAAAACTGTTTTTT,TRBV20-1,NA,NA,TRBJ1-4
CASSSAGGANVLTF,TGTGCCAGCAGCTCCGCGGGGGGGGCCAACGTCCTGACTTTC,TRBV2,NA,NA,TRBJ2-6
CASSARVLNGNAIYF,TGTGCCAGCAGTGCTAGAGTGCTGAATGGAAACGCCATATATTTT,TRBV25-1,NA,NA,TRBJ1-3
CSVESRDNYGYTF,TGCAGCGTTGAATCCAGGGATAACTATGGCTACACCTTC,TRBV29-1,NA,many,TRBJ1-2
CSREAQYGYTF,TGCAGCAGAGAGGCCCAGTATGGCTACACCTTC,TRBV29-1,NA,once,TRBJ1-2
CASSLAGGARSGYTF,TGTGCCAGCAGTTTAGCGGGGGGGGCAAGGAGCGGCTACACCTTC,TRBV12-3/TRBV12-4,NA,once,TRBJ1-2
CSAMGQVLETQYF,TGCAGCGCGATGGGACAGGTTCTCGAGACCCAGTACTTC,TRBV29-1,TRBD1,NA,TRBJ2-5
CASRKLAGNYEQYF,TGTGCCAGCAGAAAACTAGCGGGGAACTACGAGCAGTACTTC,TRBV5-6,TRBD2,NA,TRBJ2-7
CSVTGGPSGIYETQHF,TGCAGCGTTACGGGTGGGCCTAGCGGGATCTATGAGACCCAGCATTTT,TRBV29-1,NA,NA,TRBJ1-5
CSATSGTDSNQPQHF,TGCAGTGCTACCTCCGGGACAGATAGCAATCAGCCCCAGCATTTT,TRBV20-1,TRBD1,NA,TRBJ1-5
CASSIDRLNYGYTF,TGTGCCAGTAGTATAGACAGACTGAACTATGGCTACACCTTC,TRBV19,NA,few,TRBJ1-2
CASREAGENYGYTF,TGTGCCAGCAGGGAAGCGGGAGAGAACTATGGCTACACCTTC,TRBV7-2,NA,NA,TRBJ1-2
CASSSTGSTNEKLFF,TGCGCCAGCAGTTCAACAGGGTCAACTAATGAAAAACTGTTTTTT,TRBV5-1,NA,NA,TRBJ1-4
CASSLGGTALLNTEAFF,TGTGCCAGCAGCTTAGGCGGGACCGCTCTTTTGAACACTGAAGCTTTCTTT,TRBV13,NA,many,TRBJ1-1
CATSVPLPSYEQYF,TGTGCCACCAGTGTACCCCTTCCCTCCTACGAGCAGTACTTC,TRBV24-1,NA,many,TRBJ2-7
CATSRDVGRGRRETQYF,TGTGCCACCAGCAGAGACGTAGGGAGGGGGCGCCGGGAGACCCAGTACTTC,TRBV15,NA,many,TRBJ2-5
CSVVDREPYEQYF,TGCAGCGTCGTGGACAGAGAACCCTACGAGCAGTACTTC,TRBV29-1,NA,NA,TRBJ2-7
CASVSGTGGPGRGYTF,TGTGCCAGCGTCTCCGGGACAGGGGGCCCGGGGCGAGGCTACACCTTC,TRBV9,TRBD1,NA,TRBJ1-2
CATSRDLSRVTEAFF,TGTGCCACCAGCAGAGATTTATCCCGGGTCACTGAAGCTTTCTTT,TRBV15,NA,many,TRBJ1-1
CASSLSAAAGQPQHF,TGTGCCAGCAGCTTGTCAGCGGCGGCGGGTCAGCCCCAGCATTTT,TRBV5-4,NA,few,TRBJ1-5
CSARGLAYAGELFF,TGCAGTGCTAGGGGTTTAGCGTACGCCGGGGAGCTGTTTTTT,TRBV20-1,NA,NA,TRBJ2-2
CASNRNSNQPQHF,TGTGCCAGCAACAGGAATAGCAATCAGCCCCAGCATTTT,TRBV12-3/TRBV12-4,NA,few,TRBJ1-5
CASSQFSNTEAFF,TGTGCCAGCAGCCAATTTTCGAACACTGAAGCTTTCTTT,TRBV7-9,NA,NA,TRBJ1-1
CASSIPLTF,TGTGCCAGTAGTATCCCCCTGACTTTC,TRBV19,NA,NA,TRBJ2-6
CASSPIGVGRNTEAFF,TGTGCCAGCAGCCCTATAGGGGTCGGGAGAAACACTGAAGCTTTCTTT,TRBV7-9,NA,NA,TRBJ1-1
CSVEDPGVGEKLFF,TGCAGCGTTGAAGATCCCGGGGTAGGGGAAAAACTGTTTTTT,TRBV29-1,NA,many,TRBJ1-4
CASSQDLVRAETQYF,TGTGCCAGCAGCCAAGATTTGGTCAGGGCGGAGACCCAGTACTTC,TRBV12-3/TRBV12-4,NA,NA,TRBJ2-5
CASSDSIPSRSLNSPLHF,TGTGCCAGCAGTGACTCGATACCCAGCCGAAGCCTAAATTCACCCCTCCACTTT,TRBV10-3,NA,NA,TRBJ1-6
CASSLEEFMEAFF,TGCGCCAGCAGCCTGGAGGAGTTTATGGAGGCTTTCTTT,TRBV5-1,NA,few,TRBJ1-1
CATASSGQETQHF,TGTGCCACCGCCTCCAGCGGCCAAGAGACCCAGCATTTT,TRBV15,NA,NA,TRBJ1-5
CASRKDREGVKELFF,TGTGCCAGCAGGAAAGACAGGGAAGGGGTGAAAGAACTGTTTTTT,TRBV7-9,TRBD1,NA,TRBJ1-4
CASSGDRSTGELFF,TGTGCCAGCAGCGGGGACAGGAGCACCGGGGAGCTGTTTTTT,TRBV6-1,TRBD1,NA,TRBJ2-2
CASSAATVNNSPLHF,TGTGCCAGCAGCGCCGCGACAGTTAATAATTCACCCCTCCACTTT,TRBV9,NA,NA,TRBJ1-6
CASSGLAGEAGELFF,TGTGCCAGTAGTGGACTAGCGGGAGAGGCCGGGGAGCTGTTTTTT,TRBV19,TRBD2,NA,TRBJ2-2
CAIRGEGMNTGELFF,TGTGCCATCAGGGGAGAAGGGATGAACACCGGGGAGCTGTTTTTT,TRBV10-3,NA,NA,TRBJ2-2
CASSQDAVQPQHF,TGTGCCAGCAGCCAAGATGCCGTTCAGCCCCAGCATTTT,TRBV19,NA,few,TRBJ1-5
CASSTPLGRANTEAFF,TGTGCCAGCAGCACACCCCTGGGCAGGGCGAACACTGAAGCTTTCTTT,TRBV11-1,NA,NA,TRBJ1-1
CASSLEGLAGVRETQYF,TGTGCCAGCAGCCTAGAGGGACTAGCGGGAGTAAGAGAGACCCAGTACTTC,TRBV7-9,TRBD2,NA,TRBJ2-5
CASSGRLGADGYTF,TGTGCCAGCAGCGGCCGCCTGGGGGCGGATGGCTACACCTTC,TRBV7-2,NA,NA,TRBJ1-2
CSANGQGAVSGANVLTF,TGCAGTGCTAACGGACAGGGGGCAGTCTCCGGGGCCAACGTCCTGACTTTC,TRBV20-1,TRBD1,NA,TRBJ2-6
CASSGDRNQETQYF,TGTGCCAGCAGTGGTGACAGGAACCAAGAGACCCAGTACTTC,TRBV2,NA,NA,TRBJ2-5